This T cell receptor (beta chain) emerged from a study of blood T cell repertoires in COVID-19. On the study more broadly: The origin of the acute and convalescent COVID-19 samples was the United States, Italy and Spain.

Some clones are missing from TCRdb's copy, which holds only in-frame ones; the method was immunoSEQ multiplex PCR. Of 220,000 or so clones in the sample, 85% to 90% were seen once. Living in 24 US areas, the participants were between roughly 18 and 90 years of age. Sample: PBMCs or T cells enriched from blood (not recorded which). The receptor comes from a man under 40 who had been exposed to COVID-19.

In DNA, the CDR3 is TGTGCCTGGAGTTTATCCTACGAGCAGTACTTC. Amino acid sequence: CAWSLSYEQYF. The chain combines TRBV30 with TRBJ2-7, with unresolved D. Germline values: CDR1 GTSNPN, CDR2 SVGIG (reference sequence). V dropped 2 bases and J dropped 1 base, with 3 bases sitting between them. The CDR3 extends over 11 amino acids.